Listed here are 7 T cell receptor beta chains from one sample, sequenced in a study of beta chain features in type 1 diabetes. Study-level results: In every one of the four CD4+ subsets, TCRB CDR3s were moderately but significantly shorter in Type 1 diabetes patients.

The isolated RNA, all of it, was reverse transcribed, so expressed TCRB transcripts were what got sequenced. Using immunoSEQ multiplex PCR, the repertoire was profiled, and TCRdb retains in-frame clones only, with some absent. Of about 160,000 clones listed, 10% are singletons. What these receptors recognize is not known. Sequences were obtained from central memory CD4+ T cells from blood. The receptor set was obtained from a man aged 25-45 years with type 1 diabetes.

The chain recombines TRBV7-2 with TRBJ2-3; tentatively, D is TRBD1 (5 bases). V was clipped by 5 bases and J by 5 bases, with 14 bases between them. The CDR3 is 14 amino acids. CDR1 SGHTA and CDR2 FQGNSA come from the germline V gene. This chain's CDR3 is CASSTSGWGDTQYF. CDR3 nucleotides: TGTGCCAGCAGCACTTCAGGGTGGGGAGATACGCAGTATTTT.

The V and J genes are TRBV20-1 and TRBJ1-1; possible D gene TRBD1, 5 bases. Germline assignment: CDR1 DFQATT and CDR2 SNEGSKA (reference sequence). Trimming took off 3 bases at V and 8 bases at J, with 7 bases between the two ends. The CDR3 sequence is 10 residues long. CDR3 sequence reads: CSASDSEAFF. CDR3 nucleotide sequence: TGCAGTGCTAGTGACAGCGAAGCTTTCTTT.

The chain couples TRBV6-5 to TRBJ1-2; TRBD1 matches 9 bases. Germline V lookup: CDR1 MNHEY, CDR2 SVGAGI. CDR3 length equals 12 residues. V shed 5 bases and J 13 bases; nucleotides not matched to a gene: 8. CDR3 DNA sequence: TGTGCCAGCAGTCCCGGGACAGGGACTTGCACCTTC. It encodes CASSPGTGTCTF.

This clone showed up just a few times. The chain links TRBV28 to TRBJ2-3; D is uncertain. This CDR3 has 12 amino acids. Looked up from germline, CDR1 is MDHEN and CDR2 is SYDVKM. Trimming removed 8 bases at V and 2 bases at J, with 8 bases between. The CDR3 nucleotides read TGTGCCAGCCAGTCCGTCACAGATACGCAGTATTTT. It codes for CASQSVTDTQYF.

This clone was seen a handful of times. The rearrangement uses TRBV14 and TRBJ2-3; no reliable D call. Germline-derived CDR1 and CDR2 are SGHDN and FVKESK. Trimming took 1 base from V and 1 from J, leaving 3 bases between them. CDR3 length: 13 residues. The CDR3 DNA sequence: TGTGCCAGCAGCCAAGCTCGCACAGATACGCAGTATTTT. This gives the protein CASSQARTDTQYF.

This clone was found a few times. This chain links TRBV7-2 with TRBJ2-5; TRBD2 is a possible D gene (6 bases). V was pared by 3 bases and J by 4 bases, with 9 bases between. Germline CDR1 reads SGHTA; CDR2 reads FQGNSA. The CDR3 contains 13 residues. The CDR3 region has the DNA TGTGCCAGCAGCTTCGGGGGTGGAGAGACCCAGTACTTC. As protein: CASSFGGGETQYF.

This clone was recorded many times. The chain couples TRBV4-3 to TRBJ2-1; 7 bases align to TRBD2. J was trimmed by 8 bases and V by 4 bases; bases with no gene match: 11. The CDR3 is made up of 15 amino acids. Germline V gene lookup returns CDR1 LGHNA and CDR2 YSLEER. CDR3 nucleotides: TGCGCCAGCAGCCGCGGTCGGACTAGACCCGATGAGCAGTTCTTC. Translation: CASSRGRTRPDEQFF.